Described below is a single T cell receptor (beta chain) sequence and its context. This CDR3 is 13 amino acids long. The sample is drawn from a study of blood T cell repertoires in COVID-19. Study-wide background: T cells, B-cell-depleted T cells, or PBMCs provided the cDNA or gDNA that served as material.

Only in-frame clones appear in the TCRdb table, and some are missing; sequencing was by immunoSEQ multiplex PCR. The sample consists of roughly 80,000 clones, more than 70% of them appearing once. The clonotype was recovered from a man between 60 and 70 years old with active or convalescent COVID-19. Sequencing was carried out using peripheral blood. The rearrangement uses TRBV21-1 and TRBJ2-5; TRBD2 is the table's D call and was not checked against the DNA. TRBV21-1 is a pseudogene locus. CDR3 bases: TGTGCCAGCAGCCCGCTAACGGAAGAGACCCAGTACTTC. Translated: CASSPLTEETQYF.